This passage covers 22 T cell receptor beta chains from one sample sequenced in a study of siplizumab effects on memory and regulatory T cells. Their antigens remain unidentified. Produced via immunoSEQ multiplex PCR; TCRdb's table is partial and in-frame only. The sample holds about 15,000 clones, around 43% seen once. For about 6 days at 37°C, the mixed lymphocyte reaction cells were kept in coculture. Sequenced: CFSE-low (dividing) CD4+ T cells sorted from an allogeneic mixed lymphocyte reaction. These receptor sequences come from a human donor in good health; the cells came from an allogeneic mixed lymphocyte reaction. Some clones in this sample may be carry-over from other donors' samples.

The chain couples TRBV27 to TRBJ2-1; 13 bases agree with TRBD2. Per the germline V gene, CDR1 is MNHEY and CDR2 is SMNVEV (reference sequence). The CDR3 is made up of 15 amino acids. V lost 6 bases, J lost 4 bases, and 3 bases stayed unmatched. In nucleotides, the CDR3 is TGTGCCAGCAGCGGGACTAGCGGGAAATACAATGAGCAGTTCTTC. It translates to CASSGTSGKYNEQFF.

The CDR3: CASSYSGGRYEQYF. CDR3 bases: TGTGCCAGCAGTTACTCCGGCGGACGATACGAGCAGTACTTC. This chain joins TRBV6-5 and TRBJ2-7; D call uncertain. The CDR3 spans 14 residues. Per germline, CDR1 MNHEY and CDR2 SVGAGI. Between the trimmed V and J ends, which lost 0 bases and 4 bases, there was a span of 10 bases.

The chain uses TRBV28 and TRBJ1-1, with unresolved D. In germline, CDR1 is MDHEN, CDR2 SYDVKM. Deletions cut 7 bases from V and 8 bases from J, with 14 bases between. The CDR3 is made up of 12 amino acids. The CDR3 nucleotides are TGTGCCAGCACTATCCAAACCAGGGAAGCTTTCTTT. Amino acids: CASTIQTREAFF. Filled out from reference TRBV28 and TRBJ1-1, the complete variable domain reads DVKVTQSSRYLVKRTGEKVFLECVQDMDHENMFWYRQDPGLGLRLIYFSYDVKMKEKGDIPEGYSVSREKKERFSLILESASTNQTSMYLCASTIQTREAFFGQGTRLTVV.

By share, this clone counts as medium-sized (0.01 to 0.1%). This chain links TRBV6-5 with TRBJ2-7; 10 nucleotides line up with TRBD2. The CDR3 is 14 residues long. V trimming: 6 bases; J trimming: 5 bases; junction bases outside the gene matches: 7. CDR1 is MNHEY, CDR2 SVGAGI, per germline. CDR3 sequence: CASRIAGGVHEQYF. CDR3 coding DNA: TGTGCCAGCAGAATAGCGGGAGGAGTCCACGAGCAGTACTTC.

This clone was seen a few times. As DNA, the CDR3 is TGTGCCAGCAGTGACAATCCTAGCGGGAGCCTAAATACGCAGTATTTT. Amino acids: CASSDNPSGSLNTQYF. The J gene is TRBJ2-3, the V gene TRBV2; 10 bases agree with TRBD2. Looked up from germline, CDR1 is SNHLY and CDR2 is FYNNEI. The V and J ends lost 3 bases and 7 bases, in that order; junction bases with no gene match: 10. There are 16 residues in the CDR3. The entire variable domain, with the rest obtained from reference TRBV2 and TRBJ2-3, is as follows: EPEVTQTPSHQVTQMGQEVILRCVPISNHLYFYWYRQILGQKVEFLVSFYNNEISEKSEIFDDQFSVERPDGSNFTLKIRSTKLEDSAMYFCASSDNPSGSLNTQYFGPGTRLTVL.

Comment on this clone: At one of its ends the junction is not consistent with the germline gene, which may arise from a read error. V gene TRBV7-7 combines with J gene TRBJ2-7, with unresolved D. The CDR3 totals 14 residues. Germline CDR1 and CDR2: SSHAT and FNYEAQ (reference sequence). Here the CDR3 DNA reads TGTGCTAGCAGCTTAACAGATTCGCGTTCCGAGCAGTACTTC. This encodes CASSLTDSRSEQYF.

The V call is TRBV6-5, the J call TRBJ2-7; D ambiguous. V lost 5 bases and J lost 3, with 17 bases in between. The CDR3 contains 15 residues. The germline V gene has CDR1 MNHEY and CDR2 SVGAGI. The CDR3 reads CASSRDQARVYEQYF. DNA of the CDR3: TGTGCCAGCAGTCGAGACCAAGCCAGAGTCTACGAGCAGTACTTC.

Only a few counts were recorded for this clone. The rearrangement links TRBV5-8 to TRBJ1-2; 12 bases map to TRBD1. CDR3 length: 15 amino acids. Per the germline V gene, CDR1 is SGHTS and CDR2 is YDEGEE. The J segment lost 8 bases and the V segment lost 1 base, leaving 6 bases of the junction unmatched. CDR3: CASSLWGQGAKGYTF. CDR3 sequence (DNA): TGTGCCAGCAGCTTGTGGGGACAGGGGGCGAAGGGCTACACCTTC. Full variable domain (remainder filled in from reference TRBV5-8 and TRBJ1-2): EAGVTQSPTHLIKTRGQQATLRCSPISGHTSVYWYQQALGLGLQFLLWYDEGEERNRGNFPPRFSGRQFPNYSSELNVNALELEDSALYLCASSLWGQGAKGYTFGSGTRLTVV.

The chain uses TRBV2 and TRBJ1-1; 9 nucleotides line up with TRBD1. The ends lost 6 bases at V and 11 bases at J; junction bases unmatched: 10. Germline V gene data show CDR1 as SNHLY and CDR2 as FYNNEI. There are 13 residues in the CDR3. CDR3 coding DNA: TGTGCCAGCAGCGTTGGGACAGGGCTAGGGGCTTTCTTT. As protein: CASSVGTGLGAFF.

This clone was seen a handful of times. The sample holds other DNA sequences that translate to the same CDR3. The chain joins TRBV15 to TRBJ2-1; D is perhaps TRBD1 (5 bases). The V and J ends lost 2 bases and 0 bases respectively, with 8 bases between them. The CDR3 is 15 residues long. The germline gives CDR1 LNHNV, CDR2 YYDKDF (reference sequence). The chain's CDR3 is CATSRQGSSYNEQFF. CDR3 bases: TGTGCCACCAGCAGACAGGGAAGCTCCTACAATGAGCAGTTCTTC.

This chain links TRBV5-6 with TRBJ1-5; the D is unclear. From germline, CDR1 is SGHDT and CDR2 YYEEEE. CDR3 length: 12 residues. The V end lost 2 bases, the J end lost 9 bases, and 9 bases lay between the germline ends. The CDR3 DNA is TGTGCCAGCAGCTTATTCTCGGGGCCCCAGCATTTT. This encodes CASSLFSGPQHF.

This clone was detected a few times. The CDR3, as DNA: TGCAGCGTTGCGGGTGGACTAGCGGGAGCCTACGAGCAGTACTTC. Translating gives CSVAGGLAGAYEQYF. The chain joins TRBV29-1 to TRBJ2-7; TRBD2 agrees at 13 bases. Trimming took 4 bases from V and 2 from J; bases not matched to a gene: 5. This CDR3 has 15 amino acids. Germline CDR1 reads SQVTM; CDR2 reads ANQGSEA.

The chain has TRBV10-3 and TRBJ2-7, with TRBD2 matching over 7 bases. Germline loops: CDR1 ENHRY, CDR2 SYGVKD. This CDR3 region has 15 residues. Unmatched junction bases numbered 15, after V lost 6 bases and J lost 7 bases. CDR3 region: CAIREVGEGSGEQYF. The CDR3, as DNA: TGTGCCATCAGGGAGGTCGGGGAGGGATCAGGGGAGCAGTACTTC.

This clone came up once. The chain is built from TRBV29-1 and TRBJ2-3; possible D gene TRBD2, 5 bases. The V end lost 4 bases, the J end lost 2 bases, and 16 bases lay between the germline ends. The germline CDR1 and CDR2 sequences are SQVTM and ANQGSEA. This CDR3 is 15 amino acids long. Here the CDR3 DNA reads TGCAGCGTTGTGCTTTTTGCGGGTTCCACAGATACGCAGTATTTT. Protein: CSVVLFAGSTDTQYF.

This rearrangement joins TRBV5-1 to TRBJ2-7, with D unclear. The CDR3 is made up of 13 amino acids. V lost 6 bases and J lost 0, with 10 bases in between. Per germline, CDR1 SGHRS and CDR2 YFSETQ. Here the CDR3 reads CASTPGPSYEQYF. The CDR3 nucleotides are TGCGCCAGCACTCCGGGCCCCTCCTACGAGCAGTACTTC.

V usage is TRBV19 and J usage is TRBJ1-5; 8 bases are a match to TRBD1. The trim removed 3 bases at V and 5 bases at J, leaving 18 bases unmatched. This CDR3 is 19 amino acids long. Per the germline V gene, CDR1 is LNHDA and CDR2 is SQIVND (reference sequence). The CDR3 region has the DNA TGTGCCAGTAGTATTGGATTCATAGCCGGGACAGGAGTTGATCAGCCCCAGCATTTT. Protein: CASSIGFIAGTGVDQPQHF.

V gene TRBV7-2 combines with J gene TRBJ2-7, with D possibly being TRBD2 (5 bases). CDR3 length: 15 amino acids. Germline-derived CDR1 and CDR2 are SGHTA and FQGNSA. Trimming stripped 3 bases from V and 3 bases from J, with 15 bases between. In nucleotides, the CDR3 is TGTGCCAGCAGCTTGTCCGGGATACAGCTCTACGAGCAGTACTTC. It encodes CASSLSGIQLYEQYF.

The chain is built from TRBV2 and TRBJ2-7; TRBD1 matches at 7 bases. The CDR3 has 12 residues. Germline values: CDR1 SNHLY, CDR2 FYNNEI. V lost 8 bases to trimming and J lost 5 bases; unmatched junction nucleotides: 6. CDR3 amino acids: CASGDDRDEQYF. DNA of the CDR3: TGTGCCAGCGGGGACGACAGGGACGAGCAGTACTTC. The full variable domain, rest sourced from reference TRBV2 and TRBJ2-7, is EPEVTQTPSHQVTQMGQEVILRCVPISNHLYFYWYRQILGQKVEFLVSFYNNEISEKSEIFDDQFSVERPDGSNFTLKIRSTKLEDSAMYFCASGDDRDEQYFGPGTRLTVT.

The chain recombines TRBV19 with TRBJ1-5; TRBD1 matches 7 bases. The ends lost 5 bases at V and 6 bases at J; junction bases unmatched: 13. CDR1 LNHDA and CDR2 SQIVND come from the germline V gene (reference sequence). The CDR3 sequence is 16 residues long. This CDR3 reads CASSSTRGFLFQPQHF. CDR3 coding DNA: TGTGCCAGTAGTTCTACCAGGGGGTTCTTATTTCAGCCCCAGCATTTT.

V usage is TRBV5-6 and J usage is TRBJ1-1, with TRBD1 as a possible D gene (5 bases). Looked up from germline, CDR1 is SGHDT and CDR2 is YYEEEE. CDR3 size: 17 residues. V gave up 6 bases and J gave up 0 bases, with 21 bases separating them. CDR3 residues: CASTVRPGRGMNTEAFF. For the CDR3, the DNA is TGTGCCAGCACCGTGCGGCCGGGACGGGGGATGAACACTGAAGCTTTCTTT.

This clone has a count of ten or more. The CDR3 DNA sequence: TGTGCCAGCCGGCGGGGACGAGAGACCCAGTACTTC. Encoded protein: CASRRGRETQYF. The chain has TRBV7-6 and TRBJ2-5; D might be TRBD2 (6 bases). The CDR3 spans 12 residues. V was clipped by 8 bases and J by 4 bases, with 11 bases between them. The germline CDR1 and CDR2 sequences are SGHVS and FNYEAQ.

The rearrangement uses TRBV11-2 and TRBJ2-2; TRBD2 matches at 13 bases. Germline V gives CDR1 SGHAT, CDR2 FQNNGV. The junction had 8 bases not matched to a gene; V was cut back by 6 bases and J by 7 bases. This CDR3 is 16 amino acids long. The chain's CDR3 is CASRGGLAGWHGELFF. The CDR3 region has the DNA TGTGCCAGCAGGGGGGGACTAGCGGGATGGCACGGGGAGCTGTTTTTT.